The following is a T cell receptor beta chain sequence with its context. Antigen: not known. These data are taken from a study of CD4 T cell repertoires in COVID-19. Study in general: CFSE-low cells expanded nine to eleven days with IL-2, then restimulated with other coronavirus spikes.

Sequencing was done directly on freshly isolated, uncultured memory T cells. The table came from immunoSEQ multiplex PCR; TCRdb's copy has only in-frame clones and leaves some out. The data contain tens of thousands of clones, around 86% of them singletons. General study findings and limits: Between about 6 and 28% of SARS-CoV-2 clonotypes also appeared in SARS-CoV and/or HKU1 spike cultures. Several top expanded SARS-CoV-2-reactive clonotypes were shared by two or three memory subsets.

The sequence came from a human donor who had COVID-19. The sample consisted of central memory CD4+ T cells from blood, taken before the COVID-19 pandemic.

The CDR3 DNA sequence: TGTGCCAGCGGACACCGGGACAGTAGCAATCAGCCCCAGCATTTT. It codes for CASGHRDSSNQPQHF. The chain is built from TRBV5-8 and TRBJ1-5; TRBD1 aligns across 7 bases. This CDR3 comprises 15 residues. Germline CDR1 and CDR2: SGHTS and YDEGEE. V shed 7 bases, J shed 0 bases, and the junction held 7 bases outside the gene matches.